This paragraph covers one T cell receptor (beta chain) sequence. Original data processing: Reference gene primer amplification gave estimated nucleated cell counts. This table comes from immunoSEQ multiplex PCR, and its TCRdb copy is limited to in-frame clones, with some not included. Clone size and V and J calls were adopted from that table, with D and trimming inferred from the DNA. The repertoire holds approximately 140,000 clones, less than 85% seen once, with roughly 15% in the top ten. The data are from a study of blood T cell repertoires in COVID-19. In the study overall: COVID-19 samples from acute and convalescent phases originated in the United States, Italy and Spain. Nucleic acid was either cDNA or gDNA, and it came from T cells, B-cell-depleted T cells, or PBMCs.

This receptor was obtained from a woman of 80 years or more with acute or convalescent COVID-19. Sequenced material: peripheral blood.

The CDR3 is CASSLRGSGNTIYF. The CDR3 DNA reads as TGTGCCAGCAGCTTGCGGGGATCTGGAAACACCATATATTTT. The J gene is TRBJ1-3, the V gene TRBV5-6; no clear D. Deletions cut 1 base from V and 1 base from J, with 6 bases between. The CDR3 extends over 14 amino acids. Germline assignment: CDR1 SGHDT and CDR2 YYEEEE. Looking up the rest from reference TRBV5-6 and TRBJ1-3 gives the full variable domain: DAGVTQSPTHLIKTRGQQVTLRCSPKSGHDTVSWYQQALGQGPQFIFQYYEEEERQRGNFPDRFSGHQFPNYSSELNVNALLLGDSALYLCASSLRGSGNTIYFGEGSWLTVV.